This record covers a single T cell receptor beta chain. The entry originates in a study of CD8 T cells in Susac syndrome. Those who served as multiple sclerosis controls were treatment-naive patients with stable or active relapsing-remitting disease. It was negative isolation that provided the CD8+ and CD4+ T cells, whereas TEMRA cells were enriched by FACS. This CDR3 comprises 13 residues. The germline V gene encodes CDR1 MGHRA and CDR2 YSYEKL. The V gene lost 0 bases and the J gene lost 6 bases, with 8 bases spanning the gap. Random hexamers were used to reverse transcribe about 0.5 to 1 ug of RNA. Amplification of the TCR beta CDR3 was carried out by immunoSEQ multiplex PCR, which spanned a total of 54 Vbeta and 13 Jbeta segments. TCRdb reprocessed the immunoSEQ multiplex PCR reads via MiXCR and lists one record per CDR3 protein. Among about 430,000 distinct CDR3 sequences, about 85% were seen once, and the ten largest hold under 0.15%.

The receptor comes from a human donor with multiple sclerosis. Sequencing used CD8+ T cells from PBMCs. The V gene is TRBV4-1, the J gene TRBJ1-1; D is undetermined. The CDR3 loop reads CASSQEWSSEAFF. The CDR3 nucleotides are TGCGCCAGCAGCCAAGAGTGGAGCTCTGAAGCTTTCTTT.